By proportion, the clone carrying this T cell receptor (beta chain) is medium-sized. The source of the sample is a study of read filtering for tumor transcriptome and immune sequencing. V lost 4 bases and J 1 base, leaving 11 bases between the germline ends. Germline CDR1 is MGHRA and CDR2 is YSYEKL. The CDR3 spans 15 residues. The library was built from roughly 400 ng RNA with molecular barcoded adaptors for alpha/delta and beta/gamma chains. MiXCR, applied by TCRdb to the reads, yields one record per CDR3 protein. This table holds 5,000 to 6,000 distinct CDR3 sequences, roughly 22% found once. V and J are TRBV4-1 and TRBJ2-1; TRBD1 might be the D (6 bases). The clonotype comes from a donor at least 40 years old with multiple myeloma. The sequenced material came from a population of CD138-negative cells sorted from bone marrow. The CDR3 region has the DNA TGCGCCAGCAGCCTACAGGGTTATTCCTACAATGAGCAGTTCTTC. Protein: CASSLQGYSYNEQFF.